This T cell receptor beta chain was sequenced during a study of a mutant IDH1 vaccine in newly diagnosed glioma. The time point here: week 23, last vaccination. With topical imiquimod, each dose of the vaccine consisted of 300 ug of mutant IDH1 20-mer peptide. The sample holds one count of this clone. Its target is unknown. Here immunoSEQ multiplex PCR was the method, and the copy in TCRdb shows in-frame clones only, minus some. The sample yields approximately 57,000 clones, roughly 77% seen once. The sequence was obtained from a woman in her forties with glioma. Some clones in this sample may be carry-over from other donors' samples. The starting material was PBMCs, obtained from a glioma patient whose treatment included an IDH1 peptide vaccine.

The CDR3 sequence is CASSFGTGSYEQYF. The CDR3 coding sequence is TGTGCCAGCAGCTTTGGGACAGGGTCCTACGAGCAGTACTTC. V gene TRBV5-6 combines with J gene TRBJ2-7; 9 bases agree with TRBD1. Trimming cost V 2 bases and J 1 base; bases outside gene matches: 1. CDR3 length: 14 residues. Germline V gene sequence: CDR1 SGHDT, CDR2 YYEEEE.